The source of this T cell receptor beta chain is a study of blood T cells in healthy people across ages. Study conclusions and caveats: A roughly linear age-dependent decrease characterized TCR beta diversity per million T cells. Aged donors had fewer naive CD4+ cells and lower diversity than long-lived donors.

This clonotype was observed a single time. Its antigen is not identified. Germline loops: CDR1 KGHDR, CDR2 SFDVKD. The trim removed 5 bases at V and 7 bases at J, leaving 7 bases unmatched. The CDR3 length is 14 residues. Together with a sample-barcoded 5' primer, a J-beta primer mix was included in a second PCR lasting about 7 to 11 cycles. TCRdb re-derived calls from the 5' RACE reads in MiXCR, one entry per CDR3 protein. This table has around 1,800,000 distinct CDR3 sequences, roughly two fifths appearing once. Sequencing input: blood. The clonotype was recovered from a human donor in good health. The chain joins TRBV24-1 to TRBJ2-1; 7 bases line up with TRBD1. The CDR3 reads CATSGQGARNEQFF. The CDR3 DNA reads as TGTGCCACCAGTGGACAGGGCGCGAGGAATGAGCAGTTCTTC.